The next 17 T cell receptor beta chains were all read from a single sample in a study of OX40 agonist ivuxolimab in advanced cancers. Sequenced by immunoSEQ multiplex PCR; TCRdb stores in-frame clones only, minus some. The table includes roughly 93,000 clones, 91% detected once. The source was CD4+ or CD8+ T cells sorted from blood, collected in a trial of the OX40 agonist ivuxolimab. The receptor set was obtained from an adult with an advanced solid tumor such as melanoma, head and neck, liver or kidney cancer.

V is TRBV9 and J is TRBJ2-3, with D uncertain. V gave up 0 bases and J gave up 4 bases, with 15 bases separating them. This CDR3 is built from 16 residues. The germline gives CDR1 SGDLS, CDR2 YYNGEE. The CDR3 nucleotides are TGTGCCAGCAGCGTAGGGCCTACAAAGGTCCCAGATACGCAGTATTTT. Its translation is CASSVGPTKVPDTQYF.

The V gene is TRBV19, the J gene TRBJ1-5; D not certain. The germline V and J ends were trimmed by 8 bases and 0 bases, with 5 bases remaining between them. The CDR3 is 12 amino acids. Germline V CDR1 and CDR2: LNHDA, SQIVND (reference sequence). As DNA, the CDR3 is TGTGCCAGTGGACCTAGCAATCAGCCCCAGCATTTT. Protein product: CASGPSNQPQHF.

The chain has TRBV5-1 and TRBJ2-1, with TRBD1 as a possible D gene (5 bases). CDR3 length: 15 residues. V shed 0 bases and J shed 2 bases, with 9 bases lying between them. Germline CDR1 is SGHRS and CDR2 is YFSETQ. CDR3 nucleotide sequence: TGCGCCAGCAGCTTGGCAGGGTTGGCCTACAATGAGCAGTTCTTC. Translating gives CASSLAGLAYNEQFF.

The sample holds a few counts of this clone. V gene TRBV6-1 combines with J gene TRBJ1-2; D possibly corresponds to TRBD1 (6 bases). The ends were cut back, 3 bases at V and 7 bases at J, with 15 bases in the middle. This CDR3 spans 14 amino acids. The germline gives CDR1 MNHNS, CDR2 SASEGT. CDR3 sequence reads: CASSDLGGLSGYTF. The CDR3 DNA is TGTGCCAGCAGTGATCTGGGGGGGCTATCTGGCTACACCTTC.

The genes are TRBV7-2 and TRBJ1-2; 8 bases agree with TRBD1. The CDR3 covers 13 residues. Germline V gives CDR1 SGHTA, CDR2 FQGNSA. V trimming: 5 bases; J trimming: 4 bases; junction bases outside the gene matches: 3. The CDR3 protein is CASSIDRGYGYTF. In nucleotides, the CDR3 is TGTGCCAGCAGCATCGACAGGGGCTATGGCTACACCTTC.

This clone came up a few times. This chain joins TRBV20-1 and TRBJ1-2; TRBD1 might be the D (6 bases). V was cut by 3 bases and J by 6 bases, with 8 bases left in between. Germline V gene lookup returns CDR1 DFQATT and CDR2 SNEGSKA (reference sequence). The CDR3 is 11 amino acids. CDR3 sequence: CSASRQDGYTF. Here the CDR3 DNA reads TGCAGTGCTAGTAGACAGGATGGCTACACCTTC.

In DNA, the CDR3 is TGTGCCATCAGGAACACAGCTGGAAACACCATATATTTT. Amino acid sequence: CAIRNTAGNTIYF. The chain carries TRBV10-3 and TRBJ1-3; D is ambiguous. The CDR3 spans 13 residues. Trimming pared 6 bases from V and 2 bases from J, leaving 8 bases between. Germline CDR1 is ENHRY and CDR2 is SYGVKD.

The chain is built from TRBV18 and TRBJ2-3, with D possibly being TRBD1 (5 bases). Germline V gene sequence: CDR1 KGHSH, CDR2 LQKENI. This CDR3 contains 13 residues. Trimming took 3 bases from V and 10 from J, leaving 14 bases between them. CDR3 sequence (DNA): TGTGCCAGCTCACCTACAGTACAGGCGGCGCAGTATTTT. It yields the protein CASSPTVQAAQYF.

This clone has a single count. The CDR3 loop reads CASSRVGTTTNEQFF. The CDR3, as DNA: TGCGCCAGCAGCCGGGTGGGGACTACCACAAATGAGCAGTTCTTC. This sequence joins TRBV5-1 and TRBJ2-1; 7 bases are shared with TRBD2. The ends lost 4 bases at V and 7 bases at J; junction bases unmatched: 11. Germline CDR1 and CDR2: SGHRS and YFSETQ. The CDR3 has 15 amino acids. Using reference TRBV5-1 and TRBJ2-1 for the parts outside the CDR3, the full variable domain is KAGVTQTPRYLIKTRGQQVTLSCSPISGHRSVSWYQQTPGQGLQFLFEYFSETQRNKGNFPGRFSGRQFSNSRSEMNVSTLELGDSALYLCASSRVGTTTNEQFFGPGTRLTVL.

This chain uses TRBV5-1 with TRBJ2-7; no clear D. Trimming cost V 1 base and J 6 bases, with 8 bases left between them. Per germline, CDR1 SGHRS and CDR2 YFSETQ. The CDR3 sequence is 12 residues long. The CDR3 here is CASSLSMGEQYF. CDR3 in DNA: TGCGCCAGCAGCTTGTCGATGGGCGAGCAGTACTTC.

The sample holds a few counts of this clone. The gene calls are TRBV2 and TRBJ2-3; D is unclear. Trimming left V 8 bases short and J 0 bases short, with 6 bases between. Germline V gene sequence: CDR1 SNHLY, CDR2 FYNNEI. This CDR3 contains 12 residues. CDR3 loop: CASASSTDTQYF. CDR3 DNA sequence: TGTGCCAGCGCCTCTAGCACAGATACGCAGTATTTT.

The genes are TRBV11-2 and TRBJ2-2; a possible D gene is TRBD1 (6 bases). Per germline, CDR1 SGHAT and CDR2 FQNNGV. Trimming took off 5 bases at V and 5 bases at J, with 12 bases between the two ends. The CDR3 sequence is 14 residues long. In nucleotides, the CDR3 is TGTGCCAGCAGCCCCGGGACAAATACCGGGGAGCTGTTTTTT. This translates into CASSPGTNTGELFF.

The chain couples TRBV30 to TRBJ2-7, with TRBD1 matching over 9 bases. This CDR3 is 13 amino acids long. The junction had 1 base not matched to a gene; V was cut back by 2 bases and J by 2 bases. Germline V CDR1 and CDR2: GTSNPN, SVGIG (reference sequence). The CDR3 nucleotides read TGTGCCTGGAGTCGACAGGGGGCCTACGAGCAGTACTTC. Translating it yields CAWSRQGAYEQYF.

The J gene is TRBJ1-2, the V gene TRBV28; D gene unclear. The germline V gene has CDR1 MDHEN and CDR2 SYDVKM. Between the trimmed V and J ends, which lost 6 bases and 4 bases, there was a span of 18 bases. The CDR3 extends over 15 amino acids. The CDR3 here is CASSPSTLPVYGYTF. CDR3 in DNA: TGTGCCAGCAGCCCGTCGACGCTCCCCGTCTATGGCTACACCTTC.

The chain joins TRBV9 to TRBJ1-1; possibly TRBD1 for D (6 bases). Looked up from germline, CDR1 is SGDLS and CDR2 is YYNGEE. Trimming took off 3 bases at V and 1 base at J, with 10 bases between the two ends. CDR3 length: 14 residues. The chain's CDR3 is CASSGGQRNTEAFF. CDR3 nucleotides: TGTGCCAGCAGCGGAGGACAGAGGAACACTGAAGCTTTCTTT.

The CDR3 sequence: CASSEWGTSTDTQYF. CDR3 in DNA: TGTGCCAGCAGCGAATGGGGAACTAGCACAGATACGCAGTATTTT. The chain links TRBV9 to TRBJ2-3, with D uncertain. CDR1 and CDR2 (germline): SGDLS, YYNGEE. V lost 3 bases and J lost 0, with 11 bases in between. This CDR3 region has 15 residues.

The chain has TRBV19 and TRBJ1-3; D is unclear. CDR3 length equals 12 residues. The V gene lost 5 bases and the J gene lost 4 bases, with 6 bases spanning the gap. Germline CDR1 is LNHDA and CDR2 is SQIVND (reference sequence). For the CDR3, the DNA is TGTGCCAGTAGTTCTCCCGGAAACACCATATATTTT. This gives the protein CASSSPGNTIYF. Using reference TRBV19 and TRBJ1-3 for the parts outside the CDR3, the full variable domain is DGGITQSPKYLFRKEGQNVTLSCEQNLNHDAMYWYRQDPGQGLRLIYYSQIVNDFQKGDIAEGYSVSREKKESFPLTVTSAQKNPTAFYLCASSSPGNTIYFGEGSWLTVV.